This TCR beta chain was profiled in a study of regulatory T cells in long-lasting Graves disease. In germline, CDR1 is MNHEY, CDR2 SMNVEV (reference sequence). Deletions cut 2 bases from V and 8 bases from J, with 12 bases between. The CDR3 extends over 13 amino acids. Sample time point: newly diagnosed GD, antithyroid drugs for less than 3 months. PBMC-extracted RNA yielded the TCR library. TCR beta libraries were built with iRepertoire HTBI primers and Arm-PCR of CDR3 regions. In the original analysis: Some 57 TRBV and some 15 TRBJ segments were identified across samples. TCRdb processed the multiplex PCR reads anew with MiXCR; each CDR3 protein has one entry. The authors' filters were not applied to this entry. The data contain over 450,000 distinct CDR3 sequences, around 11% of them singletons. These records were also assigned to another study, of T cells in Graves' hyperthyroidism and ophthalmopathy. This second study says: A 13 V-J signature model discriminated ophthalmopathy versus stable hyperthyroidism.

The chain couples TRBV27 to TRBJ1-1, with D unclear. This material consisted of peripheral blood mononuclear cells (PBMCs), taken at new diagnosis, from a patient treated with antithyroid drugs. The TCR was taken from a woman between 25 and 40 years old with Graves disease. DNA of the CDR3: TGTGCCAGCAGTTTAAAAGGTGGTTCCGAAGCTTTCTTT. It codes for CASSLKGGSEAFF.